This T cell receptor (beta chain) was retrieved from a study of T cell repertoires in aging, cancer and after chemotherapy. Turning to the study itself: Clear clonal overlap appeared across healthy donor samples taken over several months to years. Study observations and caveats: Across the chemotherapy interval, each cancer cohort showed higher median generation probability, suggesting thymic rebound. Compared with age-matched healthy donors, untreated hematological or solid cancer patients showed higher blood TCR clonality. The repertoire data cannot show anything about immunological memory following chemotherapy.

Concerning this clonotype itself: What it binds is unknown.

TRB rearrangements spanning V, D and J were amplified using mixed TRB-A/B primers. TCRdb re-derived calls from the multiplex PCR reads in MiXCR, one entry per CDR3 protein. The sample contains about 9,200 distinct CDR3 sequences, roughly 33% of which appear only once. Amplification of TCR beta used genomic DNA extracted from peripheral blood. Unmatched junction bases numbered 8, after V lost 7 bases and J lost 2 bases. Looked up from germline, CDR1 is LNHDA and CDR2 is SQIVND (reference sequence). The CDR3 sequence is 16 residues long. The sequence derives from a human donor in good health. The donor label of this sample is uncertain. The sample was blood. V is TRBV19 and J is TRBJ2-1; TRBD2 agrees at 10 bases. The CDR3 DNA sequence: TGTGCCAGTACGAAGCGGGGGGGCACGGCCTACAATGAGCAGTTCTTC. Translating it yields CASTKRGGTAYNEQFF.